This T cell receptor (beta chain) was observed in a study of T-cell reconstitution after alpha-beta-depleted transplantation in children. Germline loops: CDR1 SEHNR, CDR2 FQNEAQ (reference sequence). The CDR3 extends over 15 amino acids. V lost 9 bases and J lost 6; bases outside the gene matches: 8. The TCRbeta library was prepared with unique molecular identifiers. Via MiXCR, TCRdb re-called the PCR reads, giving one row per CDR3 protein. The sample contains around 670,000 distinct CDR3 sequences, about an eighth of which appear only once. This chain joins TRBV7-9 and TRBJ2-2; 12 bases agree with TRBD2. This specimen consisted of PBMCs, obtained before TCRalphabeta/CD19-depleted stem cell transplant. The sequence was obtained from a girl aged 2 to 10 with congenital amegakaryocytic thrombocytopenia, due to receive a stem cell transplant. CDR3 DNA: TGTGCCAGTCGAAGACTAGCGGGAGCGTCCGGGGAGCTGTTTTTT. It encodes CASRRLAGASGELFF.